The rows below give T cell receptor beta chains drawn from one sample of a study of post-analysis software for immune sequencing data. TCRdb reanalysed the PCR reads using MiXCR and keeps one entry per CDR3 protein. The sample lists about 540,000 distinct CDR3 sequences, 30% to 40% seen once, with approximately 6% in the top ten. Sequencing was carried out using blood. These TCRs come from a girl aged 2-17 years with multiple sclerosis. The CDR3 runs from the conserved cysteine through the conserved F or W.

V gene: TRBV6-2/TRBV6-3; CDR3 length: 16; J gene: TRBJ1-5; CDR3 protein: CASSYLDSYRNQPQHF
V gene: TRBV27; CDR3 length: 16; J gene: TRBJ1-2; CDR3 protein: CASSSLLPRNNYGYTF
V gene: TRBV10-3; CDR3 length: 17; J gene: TRBJ2-1; CDR3 protein: CAISVEGQGSSYNEQFF
V gene: TRBV6-1; CDR3 length: 16; J gene: TRBJ2-1; CDR3 protein: CASSEASGGPYNEQFF
V gene: TRBV5-5; CDR3 length: 15; J gene: TRBJ1-1; CDR3 protein: CASSLGLSMNTEAFF
V gene: TRBV11-3; CDR3 length: 14; J gene: TRBJ2-3; CDR3 protein: CASSLEQNSDTQYF
V gene: TRBV7-9; CDR3 length: 16; J gene: TRBJ1-4; CDR3 protein: CASSPAGVATNEKLFF
V gene: TRBV6-2/TRBV6-3; CDR3 length: 15; J gene: TRBJ2-3; CDR3 protein: CASNQAGGVTDTQYF
V gene: TRBV18; CDR3 length: 13; J gene: -; CDR3 protein: CASSPLGRETQYF
V gene: TRBV7-3; CDR3 length: 14; J gene: TRBJ1-2; CDR3 protein: CASSLMGGDYGYTF
V gene: TRBV20-1; CDR3 length: 13; J gene: TRBJ1-2; CDR3 protein: CSATDRSNYGYTF
V gene: TRBV5-1; CDR3 length: 14; J gene: TRBJ2-3; CDR3 protein: CASSFDRVRDTQYF
V gene: TRBV4-1; CDR3 length: 14; J gene: TRBJ2-3; CDR3 protein: CASSQALGTDTQYF